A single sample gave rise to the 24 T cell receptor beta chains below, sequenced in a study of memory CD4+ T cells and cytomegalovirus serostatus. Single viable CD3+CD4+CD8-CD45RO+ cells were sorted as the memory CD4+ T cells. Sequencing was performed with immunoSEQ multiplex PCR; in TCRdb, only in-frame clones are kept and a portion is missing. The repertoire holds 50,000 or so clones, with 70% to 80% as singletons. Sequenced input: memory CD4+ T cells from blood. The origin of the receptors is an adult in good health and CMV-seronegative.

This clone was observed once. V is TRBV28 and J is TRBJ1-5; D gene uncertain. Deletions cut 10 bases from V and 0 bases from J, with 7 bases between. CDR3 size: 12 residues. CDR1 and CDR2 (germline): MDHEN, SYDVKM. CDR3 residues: CATKYSNQPQHF. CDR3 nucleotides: TGTGCCACCAAATATAGCAATCAGCCCCAGCATTTT.

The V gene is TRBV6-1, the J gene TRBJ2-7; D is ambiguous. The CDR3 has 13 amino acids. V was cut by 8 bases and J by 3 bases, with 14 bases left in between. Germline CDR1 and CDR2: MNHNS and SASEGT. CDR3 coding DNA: TGTGCCAGCGTGGAGCCCTGGGGCTACGAGCAGTACTTC. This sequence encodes CASVEPWGYEQYF.

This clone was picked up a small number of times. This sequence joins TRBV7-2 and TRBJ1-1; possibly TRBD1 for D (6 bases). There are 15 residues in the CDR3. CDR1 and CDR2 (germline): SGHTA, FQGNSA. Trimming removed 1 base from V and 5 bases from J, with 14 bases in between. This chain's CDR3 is CASSLVAGGGTEAFF. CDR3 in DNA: TGTGCCAGCAGCTTAGTAGCCGGAGGGGGGACTGAAGCTTTCTTT.

This CDR3 reads CASSLDRKPFF. The CDR3 nucleotides are TGTGCCAGCAGCTTAGACCGTAAACCGTTCTTC. V is TRBV7-2 and J is TRBJ2-1; no reliable D call. V was pared by 1 base and J by 15 bases, with 10 bases between. Germline V gene sequence: CDR1 SGHTA, CDR2 FQGNSA. The CDR3 extends over 11 amino acids.

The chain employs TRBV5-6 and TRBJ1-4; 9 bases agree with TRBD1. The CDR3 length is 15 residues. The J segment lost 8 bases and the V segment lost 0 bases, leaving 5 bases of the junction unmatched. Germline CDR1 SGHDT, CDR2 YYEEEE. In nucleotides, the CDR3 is TGTGCCAGCAGCTTGGTGGGGGACAGGGACGAAAAACTGTTTTTT. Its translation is CASSLVGDRDEKLFF. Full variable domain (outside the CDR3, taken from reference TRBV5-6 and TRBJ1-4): DAGVTQSPTHLIKTRGQQVTLRCSPKSGHDTVSWYQQALGQGPQFIFQYYEEEERQRGNFPDRFSGHQFPNYSSELNVNALLLGDSALYLCASSLVGDRDEKLFFGSGTQLSVL.

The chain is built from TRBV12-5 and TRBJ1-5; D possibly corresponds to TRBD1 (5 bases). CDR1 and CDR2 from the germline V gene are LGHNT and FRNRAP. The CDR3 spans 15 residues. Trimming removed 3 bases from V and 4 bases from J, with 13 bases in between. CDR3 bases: TGTGCTAGTGGTTTAACGGTAGGGGATAATCAGCCCCAGCATTTT. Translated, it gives CASGLTVGDNQPQHF.

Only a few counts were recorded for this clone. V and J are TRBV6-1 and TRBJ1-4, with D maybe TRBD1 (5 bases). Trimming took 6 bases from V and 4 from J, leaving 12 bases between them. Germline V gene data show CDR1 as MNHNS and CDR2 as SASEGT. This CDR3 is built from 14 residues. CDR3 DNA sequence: TGTGCCAGCAGCGCGGGGGGTTTTAATGAAAAACTGTTTTTT. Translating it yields CASSAGGFNEKLFF.

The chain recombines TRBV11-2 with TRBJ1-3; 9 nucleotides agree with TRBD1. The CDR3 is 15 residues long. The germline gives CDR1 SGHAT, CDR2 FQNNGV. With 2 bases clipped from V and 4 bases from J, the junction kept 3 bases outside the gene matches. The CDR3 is CASSLNRGRGNTIYF. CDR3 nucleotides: TGTGCCAGCAGCTTAAACAGGGGGCGAGGAAACACCATATATTTT.

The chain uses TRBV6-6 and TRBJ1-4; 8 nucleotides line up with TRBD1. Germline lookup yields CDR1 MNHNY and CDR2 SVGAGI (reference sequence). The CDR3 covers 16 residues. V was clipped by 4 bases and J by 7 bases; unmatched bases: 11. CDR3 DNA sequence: TGTGCCAGCAGTTTCCAACAGGGGGTACGCGGTGAAAAACTGTTTTTT. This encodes CASSFQQGVRGEKLFF.

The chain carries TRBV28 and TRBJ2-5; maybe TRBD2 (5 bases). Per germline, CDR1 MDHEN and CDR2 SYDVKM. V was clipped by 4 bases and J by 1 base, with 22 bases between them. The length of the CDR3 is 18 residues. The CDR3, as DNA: TGTGCCAGCAGTTCCCGGCCCCCTAAGGTTGGGAGCCAAGAGACCCAGTACTTC. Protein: CASSSRPPKVGSQETQYF.

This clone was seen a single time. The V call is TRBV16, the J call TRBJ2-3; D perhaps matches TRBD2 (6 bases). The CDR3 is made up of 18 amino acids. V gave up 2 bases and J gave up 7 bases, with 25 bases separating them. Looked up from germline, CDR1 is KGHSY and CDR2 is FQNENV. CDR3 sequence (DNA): TGTGCCAGCAGCCAAACGGCTCCGACTAGGCGGCTAACTAATACGCAGTATTTT. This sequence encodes CASSQTAPTRRLTNTQYF.

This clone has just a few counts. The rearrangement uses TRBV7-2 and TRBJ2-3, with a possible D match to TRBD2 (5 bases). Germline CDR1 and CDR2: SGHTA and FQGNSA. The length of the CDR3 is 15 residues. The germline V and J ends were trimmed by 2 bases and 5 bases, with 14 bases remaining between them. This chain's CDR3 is CASSLPPSGEDTQYF. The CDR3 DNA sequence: TGTGCCAGCAGCTTACCCCCTTCCGGGGAAGATACGCAGTATTTT.

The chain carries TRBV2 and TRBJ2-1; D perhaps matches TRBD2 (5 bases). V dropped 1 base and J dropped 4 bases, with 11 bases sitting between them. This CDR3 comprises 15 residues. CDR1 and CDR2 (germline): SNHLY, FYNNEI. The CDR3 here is CASSEVARRYNEQFF. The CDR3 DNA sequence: TGTGCCAGCAGTGAAGTGGCTAGGAGGTACAATGAGCAGTTCTTC.

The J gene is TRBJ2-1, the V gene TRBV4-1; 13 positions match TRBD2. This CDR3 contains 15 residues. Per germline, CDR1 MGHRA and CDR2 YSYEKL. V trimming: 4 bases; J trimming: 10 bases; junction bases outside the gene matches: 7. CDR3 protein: CASSLWTSGGGEQFF. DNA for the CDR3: TGCGCCAGCAGCCTCTGGACTAGCGGGGGTGGGGAGCAGTTCTTC.

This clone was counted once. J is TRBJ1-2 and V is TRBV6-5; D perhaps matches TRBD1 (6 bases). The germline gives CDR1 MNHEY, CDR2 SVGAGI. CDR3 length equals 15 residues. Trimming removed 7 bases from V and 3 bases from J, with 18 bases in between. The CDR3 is CASIPYTGFHYGYTF. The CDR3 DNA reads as TGTGCCAGCATTCCATACACAGGGTTCCACTATGGCTACACCTTC.

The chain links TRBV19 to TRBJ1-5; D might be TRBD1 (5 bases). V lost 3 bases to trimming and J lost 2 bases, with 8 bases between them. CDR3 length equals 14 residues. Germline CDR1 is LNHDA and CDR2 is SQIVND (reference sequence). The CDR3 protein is CASSIRGGNQPQHF. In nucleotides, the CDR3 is TGTGCCAGTAGTATTAGAGGGGGCAATCAGCCCCAGCATTTT.

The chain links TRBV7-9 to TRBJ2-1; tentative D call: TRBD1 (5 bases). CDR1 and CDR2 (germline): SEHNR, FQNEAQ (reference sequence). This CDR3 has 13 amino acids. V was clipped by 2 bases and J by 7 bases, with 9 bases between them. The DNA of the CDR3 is TGTGCCAGCAGCTTACCAGGGATAAATGAGCAGTTCTTC. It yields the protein CASSLPGINEQFF.

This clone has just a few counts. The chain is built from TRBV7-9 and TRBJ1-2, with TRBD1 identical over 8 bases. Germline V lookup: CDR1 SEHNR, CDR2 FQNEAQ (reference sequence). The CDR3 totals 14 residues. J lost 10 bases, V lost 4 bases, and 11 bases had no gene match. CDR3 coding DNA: TGTGCCAGCAGCTCTTCAGGGGGCCAGCAGGACTACACCTTC. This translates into CASSSSGGQQDYTF. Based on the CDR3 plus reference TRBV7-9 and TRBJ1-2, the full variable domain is DTGVSQNPRHKITKRGQNVTFRCDPISEHNRLYWYRQTLGQGPEFLTYFQNEAQLEKSRLLSDRFSAERPKGSFSTLEIQRTEQGDSAMYLCASSSSGGQQDYTFGSGTRLTVV.

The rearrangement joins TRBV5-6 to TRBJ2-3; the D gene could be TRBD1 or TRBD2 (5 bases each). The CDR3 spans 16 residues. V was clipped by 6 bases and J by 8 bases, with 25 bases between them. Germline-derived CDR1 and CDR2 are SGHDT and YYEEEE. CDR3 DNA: TGTGCCAGCACCCCCCGAGGGGCAGGAACTGCTTCTACGCAGTATTTT. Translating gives CASTPRGAGTASTQYF.

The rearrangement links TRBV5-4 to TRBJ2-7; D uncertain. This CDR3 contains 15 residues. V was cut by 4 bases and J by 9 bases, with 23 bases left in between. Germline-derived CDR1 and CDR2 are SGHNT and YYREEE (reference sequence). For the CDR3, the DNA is TGTGCCAGCAGCGTACCCGGGTCCAAACTCGACGGGCAGTACTTC. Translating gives CASSVPGSKLDGQYF. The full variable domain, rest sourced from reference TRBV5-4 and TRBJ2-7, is ETGVTQSPTHLIKTRGQQVTLRCSSQSGHNTVSWYQQALGQGPQFIFQYYREEENGRGNFPPRFSGLQFPNYSSELNVNALELDDSALYLCASSVPGSKLDGQYFGPGTRLTVT.

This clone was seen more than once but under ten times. CDR3 loop: CASSLLRRYQETQYF. The CDR3 region has the DNA TGTGCCAGCAGCTTGTTGCGGAGGTACCAAGAGACCCAGTACTTC. This sequence joins TRBV5-6 and TRBJ2-5, with a possible D match to TRBD2 (5 bases). V lost 1 base and J lost 0, with 10 bases in between. CDR1 and CDR2 from the germline V gene are SGHDT and YYEEEE. CDR3 length: 15 amino acids.

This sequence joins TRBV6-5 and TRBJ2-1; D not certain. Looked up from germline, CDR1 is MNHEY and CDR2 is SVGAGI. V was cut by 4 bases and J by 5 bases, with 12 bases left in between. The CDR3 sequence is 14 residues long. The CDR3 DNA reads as TGTGCCAGCAGTTCCCGTGTGCTAAACAATGAGCAGTTCTTC. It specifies CASSSRVLNNEQFF.

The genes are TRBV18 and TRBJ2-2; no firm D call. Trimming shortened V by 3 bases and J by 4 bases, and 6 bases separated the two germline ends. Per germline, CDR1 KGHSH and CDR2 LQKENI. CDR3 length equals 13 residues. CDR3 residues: CASSPERTGELFF. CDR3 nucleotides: TGTGCCAGCTCACCCGAGCGCACCGGGGAGCTGTTTTTT.

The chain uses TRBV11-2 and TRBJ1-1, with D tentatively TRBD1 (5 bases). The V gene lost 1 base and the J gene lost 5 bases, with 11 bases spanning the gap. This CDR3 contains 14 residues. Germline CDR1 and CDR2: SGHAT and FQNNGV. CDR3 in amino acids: CASSLGGWGTEAFF. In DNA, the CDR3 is TGTGCCAGCAGCTTAGGGGGGTGGGGTACTGAAGCTTTCTTT.